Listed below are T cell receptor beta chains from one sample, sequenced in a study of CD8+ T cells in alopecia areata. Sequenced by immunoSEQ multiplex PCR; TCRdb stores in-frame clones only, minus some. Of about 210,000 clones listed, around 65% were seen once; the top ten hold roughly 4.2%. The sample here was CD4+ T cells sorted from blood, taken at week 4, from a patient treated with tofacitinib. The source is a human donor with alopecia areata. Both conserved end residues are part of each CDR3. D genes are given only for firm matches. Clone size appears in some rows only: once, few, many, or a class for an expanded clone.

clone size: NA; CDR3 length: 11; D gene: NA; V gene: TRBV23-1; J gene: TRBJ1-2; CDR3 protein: CASSLDYGYTF; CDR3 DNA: TGCGCCAGCAGTCTGGACTATGGCTACACCTTC
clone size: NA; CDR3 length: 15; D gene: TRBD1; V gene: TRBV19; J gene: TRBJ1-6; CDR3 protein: CASSSGQGASSPLHF; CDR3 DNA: TGTGCCAGTAGTTCGGGACAGGGGGCAAGTTCACCCCTCCACTTT
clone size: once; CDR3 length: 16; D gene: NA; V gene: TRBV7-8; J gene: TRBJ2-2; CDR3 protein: CASSSQYTGLSGELFF; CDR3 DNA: TGTGCCAGCAGCTCACAATACACGGGGCTCAGCGGGGAGCTGTTTTTT
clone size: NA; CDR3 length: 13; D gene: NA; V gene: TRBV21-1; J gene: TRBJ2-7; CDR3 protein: CASSKGLPYEQYF; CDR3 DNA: TGTGCCAGCAGCAAGGGACTCCCCTACGAGCAGTACTTC
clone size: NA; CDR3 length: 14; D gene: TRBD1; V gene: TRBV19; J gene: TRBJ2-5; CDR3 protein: CASSGQGVGETQYF; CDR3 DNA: TGTGCCAGTAGCGGACAGGGAGTAGGAGAGACCCAGTACTTC
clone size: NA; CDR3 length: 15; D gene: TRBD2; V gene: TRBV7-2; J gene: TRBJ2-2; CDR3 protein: CASSPAGGLAGELFF; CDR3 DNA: TGTGCCAGCAGCCCAGCGGGGGGGCTGGCCGGGGAGCTGTTTTTT
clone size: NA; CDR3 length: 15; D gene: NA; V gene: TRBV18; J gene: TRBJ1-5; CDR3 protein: CASSPLGQPNQPQHF; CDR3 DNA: TGTGCCAGCTCACCTCTCGGACAGCCTAATCAGCCCCAGCATTTT
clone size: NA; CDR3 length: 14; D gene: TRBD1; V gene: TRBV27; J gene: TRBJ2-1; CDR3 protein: CASRLGQAYNEQFF; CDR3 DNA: TGTGCCAGCAGGCTGGGACAGGCCTACAATGAGCAGTTCTTC
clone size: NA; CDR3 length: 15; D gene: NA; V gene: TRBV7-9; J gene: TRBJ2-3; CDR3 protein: CASSQGVRSTDTQYF; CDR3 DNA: TGTGCCAGCAGCCAAGGGGTCCGCAGCACAGATACGCAGTATTTT
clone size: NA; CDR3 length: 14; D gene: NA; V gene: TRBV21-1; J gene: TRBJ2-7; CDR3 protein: CASSKRDFNYEQYF; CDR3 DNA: TGTGCCAGCAGCAAACGGGACTTTAACTACGAGCAGTACTTC
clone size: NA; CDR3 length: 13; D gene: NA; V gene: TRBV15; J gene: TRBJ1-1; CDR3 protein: CATSRDPHTEAFF; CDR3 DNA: TGTGCCACCAGCAGAGACCCTCACACTGAAGCTTTCTTT
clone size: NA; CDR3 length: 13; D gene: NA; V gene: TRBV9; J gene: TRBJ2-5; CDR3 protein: CASSVGQQETQYF; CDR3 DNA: TGTGCCAGCAGCGTAGGACAGCAAGAGACCCAGTACTTC
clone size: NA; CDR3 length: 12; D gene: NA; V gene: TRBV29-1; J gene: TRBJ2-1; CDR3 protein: CSVEVSGDEQFF; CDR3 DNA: TGCAGCGTTGAAGTGTCTGGGGATGAGCAGTTCTTC
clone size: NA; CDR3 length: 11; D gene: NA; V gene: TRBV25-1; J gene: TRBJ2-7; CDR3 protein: CASAAPYEQYF; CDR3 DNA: TGTGCCAGCGCCGCCCCATACGAGCAGTACTTC
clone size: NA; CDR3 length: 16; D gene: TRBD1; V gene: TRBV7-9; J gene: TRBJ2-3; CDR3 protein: CASSSLPGGLTDTQYF; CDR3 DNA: TGTGCCAGCAGCTCACTCCCAGGGGGCCTCACAGATACGCAGTATTTT
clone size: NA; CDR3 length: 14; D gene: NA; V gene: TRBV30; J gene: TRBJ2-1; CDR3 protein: CAWSVLNGLGEQFF; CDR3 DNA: TGTGCCTGGAGTGTACTTAACGGACTGGGGGAGCAGTTCTTC
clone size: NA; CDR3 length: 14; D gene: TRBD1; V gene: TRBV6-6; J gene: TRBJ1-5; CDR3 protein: CASSYTRGNQPQHF; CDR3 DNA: TGTGCCAGCAGTTACACCAGGGGGAATCAGCCCCAGCATTTT
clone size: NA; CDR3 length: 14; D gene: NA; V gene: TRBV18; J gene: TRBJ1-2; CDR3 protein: CASSPNQGNYGYTF; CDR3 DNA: TGTGCCAGCTCACCAAATCAGGGGAACTATGGCTACACCTTC
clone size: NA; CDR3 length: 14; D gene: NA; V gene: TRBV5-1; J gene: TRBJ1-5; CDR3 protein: CASSLEGGNQPQHF; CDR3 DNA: TGCGCCAGCAGCTTGGAGGGAGGGAATCAGCCCCAGCATTTT
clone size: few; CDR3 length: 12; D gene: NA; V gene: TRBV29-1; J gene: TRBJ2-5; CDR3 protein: CSVETGSETQYF; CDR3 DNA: TGCAGCGTTGAAACAGGGTCAGAGACCCAGTACTTC
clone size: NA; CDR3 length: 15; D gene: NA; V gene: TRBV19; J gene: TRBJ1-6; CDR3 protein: CASSSMQGSGSPLHF; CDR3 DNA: TGTGCCAGTAGCTCGATGCAGGGGTCGGGTTCACCCCTCCACTTT
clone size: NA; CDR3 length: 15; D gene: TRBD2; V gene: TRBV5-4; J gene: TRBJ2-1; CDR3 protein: CASSPGTSPVGEQFF; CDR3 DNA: TGTGCCAGCAGCCCCGGGACTAGCCCCGTCGGTGAGCAGTTCTTC
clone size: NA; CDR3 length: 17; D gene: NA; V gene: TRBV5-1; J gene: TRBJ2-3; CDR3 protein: CASSLGALSGATDTQYF; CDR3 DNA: TGCGCCAGCAGCCTGGGGGCGTTGAGCGGGGCCACAGATACGCAGTATTTT
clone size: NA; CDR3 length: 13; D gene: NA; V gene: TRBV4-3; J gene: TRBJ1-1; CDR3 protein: CASSQDWNTEAFF; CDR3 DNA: TGCGCCAGCAGCCAAGATTGGAACACTGAAGCTTTCTTT
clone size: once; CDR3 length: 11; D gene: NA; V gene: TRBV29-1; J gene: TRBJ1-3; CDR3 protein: CSVEDGNTIYF; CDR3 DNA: TGCAGCGTTGAAGATGGAAACACCATATATTTT
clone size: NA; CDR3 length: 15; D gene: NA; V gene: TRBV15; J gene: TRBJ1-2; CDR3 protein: CATSRPGQEVYGYTF; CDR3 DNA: TGTGCCACCAGCAGACCCGGACAAGAAGTTTATGGCTACACCTTC
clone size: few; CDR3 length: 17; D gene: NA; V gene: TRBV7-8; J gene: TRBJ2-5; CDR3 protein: CASSLVVGAGALETQYF; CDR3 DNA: TGTGCCAGCAGCTTAGTAGTAGGTGCGGGGGCCCTTGAGACCCAGTACTTC
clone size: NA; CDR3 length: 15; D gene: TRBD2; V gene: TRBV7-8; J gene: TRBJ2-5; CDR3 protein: CASSSGLAGGETQYF; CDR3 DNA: TGTGCCAGCAGCTCAGGACTAGCGGGTGGGGAGACCCAGTACTTC
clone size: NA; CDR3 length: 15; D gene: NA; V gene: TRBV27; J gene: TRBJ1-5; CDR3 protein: CASSPRAGVNQPQHF; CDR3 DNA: TGTGCCAGCAGCCCCAGGGCAGGAGTTAATCAGCCCCAGCATTTT
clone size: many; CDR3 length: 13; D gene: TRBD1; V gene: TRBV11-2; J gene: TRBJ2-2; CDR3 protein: CASSVYRGGELFF; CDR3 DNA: TGTGCCAGCAGCGTATACAGGGGCGGGGAGCTGTTTTTT
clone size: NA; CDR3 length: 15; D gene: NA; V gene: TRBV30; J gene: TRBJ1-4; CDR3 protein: CAWRNRVNTNEKLFF; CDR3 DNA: TGTGCCTGGAGGAATAGGGTTAATACTAATGAAAAACTGTTTTTT
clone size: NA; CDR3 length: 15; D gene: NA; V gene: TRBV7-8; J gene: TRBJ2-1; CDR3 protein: CASSLGGTANNEQFF; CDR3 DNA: TGTGCCAGCAGCTTAGGTGGTACGGCGAACAATGAGCAGTTCTTC
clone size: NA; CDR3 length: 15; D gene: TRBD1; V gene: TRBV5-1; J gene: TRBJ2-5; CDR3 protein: CASSWVPGGSETQYF; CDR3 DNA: TGCGCCAGCAGCTGGGTCCCAGGGGGCAGCGAGACCCAGTACTTC
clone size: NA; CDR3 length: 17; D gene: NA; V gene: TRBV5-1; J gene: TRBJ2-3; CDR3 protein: CASSLDPDHSRTDTQYF; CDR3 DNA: TGCGCCAGCAGCTTGGATCCCGATCACTCTCGCACAGATACGCAGTATTTT
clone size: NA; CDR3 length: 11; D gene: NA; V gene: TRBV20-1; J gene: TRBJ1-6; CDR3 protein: CSARRDSPLHF; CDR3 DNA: TGCAGTGCTAGAAGGGACTCACCCCTCCACTTT
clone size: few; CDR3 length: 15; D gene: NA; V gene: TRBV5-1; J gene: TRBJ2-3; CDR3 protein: CASRTDRPSTDTQYF; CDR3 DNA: TGCGCCAGCAGAACCGACAGGCCTAGCACAGATACGCAGTATTTT
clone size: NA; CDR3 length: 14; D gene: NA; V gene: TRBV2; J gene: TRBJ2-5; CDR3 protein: CASTLMTGEETQYF; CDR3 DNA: TGTGCCAGCACCCTCATGACAGGAGAAGAGACCCAGTACTTC
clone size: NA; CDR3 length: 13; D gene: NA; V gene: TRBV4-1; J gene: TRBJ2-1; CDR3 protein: CASSQAGHNEQFF; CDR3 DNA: TGCGCCAGCAGCCAAGCTGGACACAATGAGCAGTTCTTC
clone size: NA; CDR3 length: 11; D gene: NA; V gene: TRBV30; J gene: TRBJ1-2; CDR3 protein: CACSTGSGYTF; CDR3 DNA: TGTGCCTGTTCCACAGGGTCTGGCTACACCTTC
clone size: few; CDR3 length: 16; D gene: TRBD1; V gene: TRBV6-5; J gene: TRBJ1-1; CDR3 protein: CASSSRPGTGSTEAFF; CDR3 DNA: TGTGCCAGCAGTTCAAGACCAGGGACAGGGAGCACTGAAGCTTTCTTT
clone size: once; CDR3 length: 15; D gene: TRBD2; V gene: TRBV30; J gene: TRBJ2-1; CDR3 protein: CAWSVTGGSYNEQFF; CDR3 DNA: TGTGCCTGGAGTGTAACGGGGGGTTCCTACAATGAGCAGTTCTTC
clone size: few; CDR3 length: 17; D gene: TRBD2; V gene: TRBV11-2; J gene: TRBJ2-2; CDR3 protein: CASNLVSGGDGTGELFF; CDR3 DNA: TGTGCCAGCAATCTCGTTAGCGGGGGGGACGGGACCGGGGAGCTGTTTTTT